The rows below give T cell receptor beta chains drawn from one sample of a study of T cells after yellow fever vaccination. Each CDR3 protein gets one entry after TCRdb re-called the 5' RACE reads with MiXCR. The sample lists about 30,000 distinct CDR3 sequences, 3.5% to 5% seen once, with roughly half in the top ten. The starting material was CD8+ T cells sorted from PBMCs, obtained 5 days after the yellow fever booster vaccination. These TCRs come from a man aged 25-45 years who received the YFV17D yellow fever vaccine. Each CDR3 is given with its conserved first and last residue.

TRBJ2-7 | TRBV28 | CASSAIGAPYEQYF
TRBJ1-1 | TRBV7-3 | CASSFGTNTEAFF
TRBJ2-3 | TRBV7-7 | CASSPLPGADTQYF
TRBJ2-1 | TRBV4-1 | CASSQVRRLSYNEQFF
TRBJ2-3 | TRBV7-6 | CASSLALAGLSF
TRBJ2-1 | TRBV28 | CASSKGLNGYNEQFF
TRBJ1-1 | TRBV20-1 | CSARTDRGAFF
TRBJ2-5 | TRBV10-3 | CAISAGETQYF
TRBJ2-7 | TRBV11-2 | CASSPTLPGTEQYF
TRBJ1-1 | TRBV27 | CASCTNTEAFF
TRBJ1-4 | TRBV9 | CASSVRSGGEANEKLFF
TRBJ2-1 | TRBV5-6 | CASSLALAGNVEQFF
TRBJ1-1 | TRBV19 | CASSIEGPGNTEAFF
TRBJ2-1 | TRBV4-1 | CASSQEDRGAGLAGNSYNEQFF
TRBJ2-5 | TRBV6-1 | CASRPLWERTGTQYF
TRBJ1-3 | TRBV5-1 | CASSFSPGNTIYF
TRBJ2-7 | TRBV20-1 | CSAMGQFYEQYF
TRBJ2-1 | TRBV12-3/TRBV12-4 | CASSSGDNEQFF
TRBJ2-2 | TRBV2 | CAVRLDTGELFF
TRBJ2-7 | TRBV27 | CASSLTPGTYEQYF
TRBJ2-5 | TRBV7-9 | CASSFFPGYKPETQYF
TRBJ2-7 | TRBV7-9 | CASSFWDDYEQYF
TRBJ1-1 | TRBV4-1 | CASSQDSYEKSLNTEAFF
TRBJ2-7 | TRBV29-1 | CSVGQGIIYEQYF
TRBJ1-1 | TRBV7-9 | CASSLDLGSEAFF
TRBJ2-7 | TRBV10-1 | CASSFVDPGGEQYF
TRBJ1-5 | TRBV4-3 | CASSPSDTGNQPQHF
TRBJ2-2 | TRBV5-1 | CASSFGQLSAHRELFF
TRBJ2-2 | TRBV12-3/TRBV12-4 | CATSDLRSNTGELFF
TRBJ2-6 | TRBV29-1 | CSVVRDTGFEANVLTF
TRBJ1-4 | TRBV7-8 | CASSLASGRATNEKLFF
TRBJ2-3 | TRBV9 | CASSAGGSSTDTQYF
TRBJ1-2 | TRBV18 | CASSPPESYYGYTF